The T cell receptor (beta chain) described here comes from a study of T cell responses to AZD1222 COVID-19 vaccine. Study-wide findings and caveats: Two doses of AZD1222 preceded a rise in Spike-specific TCR breadth and depth. Mostly white British, mostly female donors; authors suggested clonal diversity may be underestimated. Researchers report vaccine-associated CD4 TCRs spanning spike, with dominance at 160-218 and 743-854.

On this clone itself: Antigen specificity is unknown.

The assay was immunoSEQ multiplex PCR, and TCRdb's table has in-frame clones only and misses some. The sample lists 50,000 to 55,000 clones, 80% to 90% occurring once. The CDR3 runs to 14 residues. The germline V gene encodes CDR1 GTSNPN and CDR2 SVGIG (reference sequence). With V trimmed by 0 bases and J by 6 bases, 2 bases remained unmatched. Pooled samples include second doses given at about 4 or 12 weeks. The sample consisted of peripheral blood, taken 28 days after the second AZD1222 dose. The rearrangement uses TRBV30 and TRBJ2-2; 9 bases agree with TRBD2. This clonotype originated in an adult who received the AZD1222 COVID-19 vaccine. The CDR3 region has the DNA TGTGCCTGGAGTGTTGGACTAGCGTCCGGGGAGCTGTTTTTT. Translating gives CAWSVGLASGELFF. Drawing the rest from reference TRBV30 and TRBJ2-2, the complete variable domain is SQTIHQWPATLVQPVGSPLSLECTVEGTSNPNLYWYRQAAGRGLQLLFYSVGIGQISSEVPQNLSASRPQDRQFILSSKKLLLSDSGFYLCAWSVGLASGELFFGEGSRLTVL.